In this sample, the clone carrying this TCR beta chain turned up a few times. Splitting of each subset's genomic DNA was done evenly across several immunoSEQ plates. Sequencing used immunoSEQ multiplex PCR; TCRdb keeps in-frame clones, though not all of them. The sample lists approximately 510,000 clones; 79% were seen once. This sample is drawn from a study of shared clonotypes between healthy human individuals. The CDR3 extends over 10 amino acids. Germline loops: CDR1 MNHEY, CDR2 SVGAGI. V was cut by 6 bases and J by 5 bases, with 2 bases left in between. The clonotype was recovered from a woman in her thirties or forties in good health. Some clones in this sample may be carry-over from other donors' samples. The sequenced material came from PBMCs. J is TRBJ2-1 and V is TRBV6-5; D not certain. Here the CDR3 DNA reads TGTGCCAGCAGCCACAATGAGCAGTTCTTC. It specifies CASSHNEQFF.